Detailed here is one T cell receptor beta chain. Its target is not known. This entry belongs to a study of CD8+ T cells in alopecia areata. Treatment indicated: oral pan-JAK inhibitor, 5-10 mg twice daily. Both peripheral blood and punch biopsies of lesional scalp skin were obtained from patients who had alopecia areata. RNA extraction and reverse transcription yielded cDNA as sequencing template. Assay used: immunoSEQ multiplex PCR; TCRdb lists only in-frame clones, some missing. This repertoire shows approximately 180,000 clones, roughly 50% found once; its top ten account for more than 10%. In germline, CDR1 is GTSNPN, CDR2 SVGIG (reference sequence). The CDR3 runs 12 residues. The V end was cut by 0 bases, the J end by 9 bases, with 9 bases between. General study points: Affected lesional scalp, above all in alopecia totalis/universalis, was more clonal than normal scalp. For patients receiving tofacitinib, scalp clonality and expanded CD8+ clones among the top 100 significantly decreased. Patients showed less clear TCR sequence sharing than mice, possibly partly because of HLA diversity.

The rearrangement joins TRBV30 to TRBJ2-1; no clear D gene. Sample: CD8+ T cells sorted from blood, taken at week 24, from a patient treated with tofacitinib. This sequence was found in a human donor with alopecia areata. CDR3 sequence (DNA): TGTGCCTGGAGTGTAGGTAGGAGTGAGCAGTTCTTC. Protein product: CAWSVGRSEQFF.